The rows below give T cell receptor beta chains drawn from one sample of a study of cytomegalovirus exposure and HLA in healthy donors. The repertoire was sequenced with immunoSEQ multiplex PCR; TCRdb's copy has only in-frame clones and lacks some. The sample lists some 110,000 clones, more than 70% occurring once. The specimen sequenced was PBMCs. The receptors were gathered from a man younger than 30 in good health and CMV-seronegative. Each CDR3 is given with its conserved first and last residue. D genes are given only for firm matches. Rows give clone size only sometimes, using once, few, many, or a class for an expanded clone.

d_call: TRBD1; clone_size: once; j_call: TRBJ1-2; v_call: TRBV7-8; cdr3_aa: CASKKGQGPNYGYTF; cdr3_nt: TGTGCCAGCAAGAAGGGACAGGGGCCCAACTATGGCTACACCTTC
d_call: TRBD2; clone_size: -; j_call: TRBJ2-2; v_call: TRBV9; cdr3_aa: CASSPGGAPTGELFF; cdr3_nt: TGTGCCAGCAGCCCCGGGGGGGCGCCTACCGGGGAGCTGTTTTTT
d_call: TRBD1; clone_size: -; j_call: TRBJ2-5; v_call: TRBV7-2; cdr3_aa: CASSPGQGGETQYF; cdr3_nt: TGTGCCAGCTCCCCGGGACAGGGGGGAGAGACCCAGTACTTC
d_call: -; clone_size: -; j_call: TRBJ1-1; v_call: TRBV6-1; cdr3_aa: CASTRTVNTEAFF; cdr3_nt: TGTGCCAGCACGAGGACTGTGAACACTGAAGCTTTCTTT
d_call: TRBD1; clone_size: -; j_call: TRBJ2-7; v_call: TRBV19; cdr3_aa: CASSIGGGEVYEQYF; cdr3_nt: TGTGCCAGTAGTATAGGAGGGGGCGAGGTCTACGAGCAGTACTTC
d_call: -; clone_size: -; j_call: TRBJ1-3; v_call: TRBV30; cdr3_aa: CAWGRGGAGNTIYF; cdr3_nt: TGTGCCTGGGGTCGGGGGGGCGCCGGAAACACCATATATTTT
d_call: -; clone_size: -; j_call: TRBJ2-7; v_call: TRBV5-5; cdr3_aa: CASSFEQGLGEQYF; cdr3_nt: TGTGCCAGCAGCTTTGAACAGGGTTTGGGCGAGCAGTACTTC
d_call: TRBD2; clone_size: -; j_call: TRBJ2-7; v_call: TRBV4-1; cdr3_aa: CASSGTSGTYEQYF; cdr3_nt: TGCGCCAGCAGCGGGACTAGCGGAACCTACGAGCAGTACTTC
d_call: TRBD1; clone_size: once; j_call: TRBJ2-1; v_call: TRBV7-7; cdr3_aa: CASSLPGTGVFVGLDNEQFF; cdr3_nt: TGTGCCAGCAGTTTACCCGGGACAGGGGTTTTTGTGGGCCTTGACAATGAGCAGTTCTTC
d_call: -; clone_size: -; j_call: TRBJ2-7; v_call: TRBV7-9; cdr3_aa: CATGESSYEQYF; cdr3_nt: TGTGCCACTGGGGAGAGCTCCTACGAGCAGTACTTC
d_call: TRBD1; clone_size: many; j_call: TRBJ1-2; v_call: TRBV27; cdr3_aa: CASSLSSVGTAYGYTF; cdr3_nt: TGTGCCAGCAGTTTATCGAGTGTTGGGACAGCCTATGGCTACACCTTC
d_call: -; clone_size: -; j_call: TRBJ1-2; v_call: TRBV19; cdr3_aa: CASSTQRGNYGYTF; cdr3_nt: TGTGCCAGTAGTACCCAGAGGGGGAACTATGGCTACACCTTC
d_call: -; clone_size: -; j_call: TRBJ2-1; v_call: TRBV7-2; cdr3_aa: CASSLAGGPSSYNEQFF; cdr3_nt: TGTGCCAGCAGCTTAGCGGGGGGGCCGAGCTCCTACAATGAGCAGTTCTTC
d_call: TRBD2; clone_size: -; j_call: TRBJ2-3; v_call: TRBV4-1; cdr3_aa: CASSQDFGRGTDTQYF; cdr3_nt: TGCGCCAGCAGCCAAGATTTCGGGAGGGGGACAGATACGCAGTATTTT
d_call: TRBD2; clone_size: few; j_call: TRBJ2-7; v_call: TRBV4-2; cdr3_aa: CASSQDSSGSGYEQYF; cdr3_nt: TGTGCCAGCAGCCAAGATTCCAGCGGGAGTGGGTACGAGCAGTACTTC
d_call: -; clone_size: -; j_call: TRBJ2-7; v_call: TRBV5-1; cdr3_aa: CASSLDRSYEQYF; cdr3_nt: TGCGCCAGCAGCTTAGACAGGTCCTACGAGCAGTACTTC
d_call: TRBD1; clone_size: -; j_call: TRBJ1-1; v_call: TRBV6-4; cdr3_aa: CASSGDSRETEAFF; cdr3_nt: TGTGCCAGCAGTGGGGACAGTCGAGAAACTGAAGCTTTCTTT
d_call: -; clone_size: -; j_call: TRBJ1-1; v_call: TRBV29-1; cdr3_aa: CSVAGVLAGGQYTEAFF; cdr3_nt: TGCAGCGTCGCAGGGGTCCTGGCGGGAGGGCAATACACTGAAGCTTTCTTT
d_call: TRBD1; clone_size: -; j_call: TRBJ2-1; v_call: TRBV29-1; cdr3_aa: CSVEIQGANEQFF; cdr3_nt: TGCAGCGTTGAGATACAGGGGGCAAATGAGCAGTTCTTC
d_call: -; clone_size: -; j_call: TRBJ1-3; v_call: TRBV6-5; cdr3_aa: CASSAQGGNTIYF; cdr3_nt: TGTGCCAGCAGTGCACAGGGCGGTAACACCATATATTTT
d_call: TRBD1; clone_size: -; j_call: TRBJ2-5; v_call: TRBV12-5; cdr3_aa: CASVQGYQETQYF; cdr3_nt: TGTGCTAGTGTACAGGGGTACCAAGAGACCCAGTACTTC
d_call: TRBD2; clone_size: -; j_call: TRBJ2-2; v_call: TRBV7-9; cdr3_aa: CASSGAGLAGGPGELFF; cdr3_nt: TGTGCCAGCAGCGGGGCCGGACTAGCGGGGGGGCCCGGGGAGCTGTTTTTT
d_call: -; clone_size: few; j_call: TRBJ2-7; v_call: TRBV7-2; cdr3_aa: CASSSRGSYEQYF; cdr3_nt: TGTGCCAGCAGCTCAAGAGGGTCCTACGAGCAGTACTTC
d_call: -; clone_size: -; j_call: TRBJ2-7; v_call: TRBV5-1; cdr3_aa: CASSFNTGAYEQYF; cdr3_nt: TGCGCCAGCAGCTTTAACACAGGCGCCTACGAGCAGTACTTC
d_call: -; clone_size: -; j_call: TRBJ2-2; v_call: TRBV5-1; cdr3_aa: CASSYGEIELPDTGELFF; cdr3_nt: TGCGCCAGCAGCTATGGGGAGATTGAACTCCCCGACACCGGGGAGCTGTTTTTT
d_call: -; clone_size: -; j_call: TRBJ2-2; v_call: TRBV6-6; cdr3_aa: CASRYGGHTGELFF; cdr3_nt: TGTGCCAGCCGGTACGGGGGGCACACCGGGGAGCTGTTTTTT
d_call: -; clone_size: -; j_call: TRBJ1-2; v_call: TRBV29-1; cdr3_aa: CSVGTNAVYGYTF; cdr3_nt: TGCAGCGTTGGAACTAACGCAGTCTATGGCTACACCTTC
d_call: -; clone_size: -; j_call: TRBJ2-2; v_call: TRBV29-1; cdr3_aa: CSVEDQNTGELFF; cdr3_nt: TGCAGCGTTGAAGATCAAAACACCGGGGAGCTGTTTTTT
d_call: -; clone_size: -; j_call: TRBJ1-2; v_call: TRBV27; cdr3_aa: CATGHGGGGYGYTF; cdr3_nt: TGTGCCACCGGTCACGGGGGTGGTGGCTATGGCTACACCTTC
d_call: -; clone_size: -; j_call: TRBJ1-5; v_call: TRBV27; cdr3_aa: CASSLFSSNQPQHF; cdr3_nt: TGTGCCAGCAGTTTATTCAGTAGCAATCAGCCCCAGCATTTT
d_call: -; clone_size: few; j_call: TRBJ2-7; v_call: TRBV6-5; cdr3_aa: CASRGGNPYEQYF; cdr3_nt: TGTGCCAGTCGCGGCGGGAACCCCTACGAGCAGTACTTC
d_call: -; clone_size: -; j_call: TRBJ2-7; v_call: TRBV30; cdr3_aa: CAWSELQGPNEQYF; cdr3_nt: TGTGCCTGGAGTGAACTTCAGGGGCCCAACGAGCAGTACTTC
d_call: TRBD1; clone_size: once; j_call: TRBJ2-7; v_call: TRBV30; cdr3_aa: CAWSHQGAHYEQYF; cdr3_nt: TGTGCCTGGAGTCATCAGGGGGCCCACTACGAGCAGTACTTC
d_call: TRBD1; clone_size: -; j_call: TRBJ1-1; v_call: TRBV11-2; cdr3_aa: CASSLAGGTNTEAFF; cdr3_nt: TGTGCCAGCAGCTTAGCAGGGGGGACGAACACTGAAGCTTTCTTT
d_call: -; clone_size: -; j_call: TRBJ2-7; v_call: TRBV5-1; cdr3_aa: CASSFQGSYEQYF; cdr3_nt: TGCGCCAGCAGCTTTCAGGGCTCCTACGAGCAGTACTTC
d_call: -; clone_size: -; j_call: TRBJ2-7; v_call: TRBV12-5; cdr3_aa: CASGRSSAGDYYEQYF; cdr3_nt: TGTGCTAGTGGTCGCAGTTCAGCAGGTGACTACTACGAGCAGTACTTC
d_call: -; clone_size: -; j_call: TRBJ2-3; v_call: TRBV18; cdr3_aa: CASSPTGTDTQYF; cdr3_nt: TGTGCCAGCTCGCCGACAGGAACAGATACGCAGTATTTT
d_call: -; clone_size: -; j_call: TRBJ1-1; v_call: TRBV21-1; cdr3_aa: CASSKTRAAAFF; cdr3_nt: TGTGCCAGCAGCAAAACGCGGGCTGCGGCTTTCTTT
d_call: TRBD1; clone_size: -; j_call: TRBJ1-5; v_call: TRBV27; cdr3_aa: CASRTGGGNQPQHF; cdr3_nt: TGTGCCAGCAGGACAGGGGGCGGCAATCAGCCCCAGCATTTT
d_call: -; clone_size: -; j_call: TRBJ2-7; v_call: TRBV5-4; cdr3_aa: CASSVQGFDAYEQYF; cdr3_nt: TGTGCCAGCAGCGTACAGGGTTTTGACGCCTACGAGCAGTACTTC
d_call: TRBD2; clone_size: -; j_call: TRBJ2-5; v_call: TRBV7-2; cdr3_aa: CASNQAGGRETQYF; cdr3_nt: TGTGCCAGCAACCAAGCGGGGGGGCGGGAGACCCAGTACTTC
d_call: TRBD2; clone_size: -; j_call: TRBJ2-1; v_call: TRBV4-1; cdr3_aa: CASSQEGSGAYNEQFF; cdr3_nt: TGCGCCAGCAGCCAAGAAGGTAGCGGGGCCTACAATGAGCAGTTCTTC
d_call: TRBD2; clone_size: -; j_call: TRBJ2-7; v_call: TRBV7-2; cdr3_aa: CASSRRGSGGAREQYF; cdr3_nt: TGTGCCAGCAGCCGCCGGGGTAGCGGGGGGGCCCGCGAGCAGTACTTC
d_call: -; clone_size: -; j_call: TRBJ2-7; v_call: TRBV18; cdr3_aa: CASSPLGDEQYF; cdr3_nt: TGTGCCAGCTCACCTTTAGGGGACGAGCAGTACTTC
d_call: -; clone_size: -; j_call: TRBJ1-5; v_call: TRBV12-2; cdr3_aa: CASRLASRGSGQPQHF; cdr3_nt: TGTGCAAGTCGCTTAGCGTCCAGGGGGTCAGGTCAGCCCCAGCATTTT
d_call: -; clone_size: -; j_call: TRBJ1-1; v_call: TRBV2; cdr3_aa: CASQSGGAGAEAFF; cdr3_nt: TGTGCCAGCCAGAGCGGGGGCGCGGGGGCTGAAGCTTTCTTT
d_call: -; clone_size: -; j_call: TRBJ1-2; v_call: TRBV6-1; cdr3_aa: CASSELRGSYGYTF; cdr3_nt: TGTGCCAGCAGTGAGCTAAGGGGTTCCTATGGCTACACCTTC
d_call: TRBD1; clone_size: -; j_call: TRBJ1-5; v_call: TRBV19; cdr3_aa: CASSPRDRGKLHGDEVHQPQHF; cdr3_nt: TGTGCCAGTAGTCCCCGGGACAGGGGTAAACTACATGGGGACGAGGTCCATCAGCCCCAGCATTTT
d_call: -; clone_size: many; j_call: TRBJ2-1; v_call: TRBV2; cdr3_aa: CASSPPRNEQFF; cdr3_nt: TGTGCCAGCAGTCCCCCTCGGAATGAGCAGTTCTTC
d_call: -; clone_size: few; j_call: TRBJ2-7; v_call: TRBV2; cdr3_aa: CASSEVRQAAGEQYF; cdr3_nt: TGTGCCAGCAGTGAAGTACGACAGGCTGCTGGCGAGCAGTACTTC